This T cell receptor (beta chain) comes out of a study of naive and memory T cell subsets. After the first PCR, alpha and beta chain libraries were processed separately. The beta constant-region primer was an equimolar mix of two oligonucleotides covering TRBC1 and TRBC2. From the UMI-ligation and nested PCR reads, TCRdb called clonotypes with MiXCR, one entry per CDR3 protein. The sample includes 130,000 to 150,000 distinct CDR3 sequences, approximately 15% of them seen just once. V was pared by 3 bases and J by 7 bases, with 16 bases of the junction left unmatched. The CDR3 runs 17 residues. Germline-derived CDR1 and CDR2 are GTSNPN and SVGIG (reference sequence).

The genes are TRBV30 and TRBJ2-3; 10 nucleotides line up with TRBD2. The sequence was collected from a human donor in good health. The specimen sequenced was naive CD4+ T cells from blood. CDR3 DNA sequence: TGTGCCTGGAGCGCAACCCTGAGCGGGAGGGCCGGTTATACGCAGTATTTT. Its translation is CAWSATLSGRAGYTQYF. Using reference TRBV30 and TRBJ2-3 for the parts outside the CDR3, the full variable domain is SQTIHQWPATLVQPVGSPLSLECTVEGTSNPNLYWYRQAAGRGLQLLFYSVGIGQISSEVPQNLSASRPQDRQFILSSKKLLLSDSGFYLCAWSATLSGRAGYTQYFGPGTRLTVL.